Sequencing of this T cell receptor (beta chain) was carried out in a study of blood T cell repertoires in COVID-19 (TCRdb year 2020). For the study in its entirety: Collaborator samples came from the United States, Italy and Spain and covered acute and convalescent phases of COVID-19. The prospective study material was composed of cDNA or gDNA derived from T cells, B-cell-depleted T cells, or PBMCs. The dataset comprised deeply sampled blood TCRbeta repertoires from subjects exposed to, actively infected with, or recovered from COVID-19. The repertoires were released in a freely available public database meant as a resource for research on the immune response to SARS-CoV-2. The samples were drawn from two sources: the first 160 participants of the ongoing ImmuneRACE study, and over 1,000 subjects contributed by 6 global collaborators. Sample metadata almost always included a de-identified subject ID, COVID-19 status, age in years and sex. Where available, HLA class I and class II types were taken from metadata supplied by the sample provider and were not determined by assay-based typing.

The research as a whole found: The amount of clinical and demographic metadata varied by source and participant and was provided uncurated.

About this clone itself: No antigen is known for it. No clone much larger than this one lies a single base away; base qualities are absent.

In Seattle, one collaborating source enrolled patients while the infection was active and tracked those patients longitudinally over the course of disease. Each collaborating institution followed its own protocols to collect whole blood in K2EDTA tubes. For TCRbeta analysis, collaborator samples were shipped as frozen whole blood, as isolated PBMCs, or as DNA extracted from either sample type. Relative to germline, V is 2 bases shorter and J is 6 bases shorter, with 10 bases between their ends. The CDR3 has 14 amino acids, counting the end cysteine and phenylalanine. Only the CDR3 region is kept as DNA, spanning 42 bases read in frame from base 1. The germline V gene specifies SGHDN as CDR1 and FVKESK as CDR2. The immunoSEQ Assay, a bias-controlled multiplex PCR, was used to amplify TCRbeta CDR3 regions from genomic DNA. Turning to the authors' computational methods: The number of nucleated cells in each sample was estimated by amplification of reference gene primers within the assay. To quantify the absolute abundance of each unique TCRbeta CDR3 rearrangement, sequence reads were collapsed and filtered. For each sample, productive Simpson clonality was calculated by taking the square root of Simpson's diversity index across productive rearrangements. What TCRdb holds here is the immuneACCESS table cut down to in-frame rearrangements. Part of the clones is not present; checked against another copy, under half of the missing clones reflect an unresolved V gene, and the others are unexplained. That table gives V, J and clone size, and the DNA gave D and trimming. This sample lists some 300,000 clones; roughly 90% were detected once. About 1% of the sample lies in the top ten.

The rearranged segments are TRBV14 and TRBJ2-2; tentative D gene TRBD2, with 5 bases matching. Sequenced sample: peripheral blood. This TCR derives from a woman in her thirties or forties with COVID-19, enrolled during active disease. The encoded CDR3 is CASSQNARAGELFF. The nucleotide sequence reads TGTGCCAGCAGCCAAAATGCGAGGGCCGGGGAGCTGTTTTTT.